The entry below gives a single TCR beta chain sequence along with its context. This clone was counted between two and nine times. What antigen it recognizes has not been identified. Base qualities are not provided; no much larger clone lies one nucleotide away. From cysteine to phenylalanine, the CDR3 is 12 amino acids long. The retained sequence is limited to the CDR3, 36 bases, with the frame set at the first base. Looking up the germline V gene (reference sequence) yields CDR1 MNHNY and CDR2 SVGAGI. The germline ends are 5 bases apart after V is trimmed by 4 bases and J by 3 bases. This entry comes from a study of blood T cell repertoires in COVID-19 (dated by TCRdb to between 2020 and 2021). In the study overall: Collaborator samples came from the United States, Italy and Spain and covered acute and convalescent phases of COVID-19. The samples were drawn from the first 160 participants of the ongoing ImmuneRACE study and from roughly 1,300 subjects provided by 6 global collaborators. Nearly every sample came with metadata listing a de-identified subject ID, COVID-19 status, age in years and sex. Deeply sampled blood TCRbeta repertoires from subjects exposed to, actively infected with, or recovered from COVID-19 were included in the dataset. The material from the prospective study consisted of cDNA or gDNA derived from T cells, B-cell-depleted T cells, or PBMCs. The repertoires were released in a freely available public database meant as a resource for research on the immune response to SARS-CoV-2. Where HLA class I and class II types were available, the types were taken from metadata supplied by the sample provider, not from assay-based typing. Broad study findings and their caveats: The quantity of clinical and demographic metadata differed by source and by participant and was supplied without curation.

TCRbeta CDR3 regions were amplified from genomic DNA using the immunoSEQ Assay, a bias-controlled multiplex PCR. The study's own analysis went as follows. Nucleated cell counts per sample were estimated from amplification of reference gene primers within the assay. To quantify the absolute abundance of each unique TCRbeta CDR3 rearrangement, sequence reads were collapsed and filtered. For each sample, productive Simpson clonality was calculated as the square root of Simpson's diversity index across productive rearrangements. Here the immuneACCESS table is served through TCRdb, limited to in-frame sequences with V and J called. Missing clones are a known gap in these copies; in checked studies unresolved V genes cover under half, and the rest lacks a known reason. V and J calls and clone size follow that table, whereas D and trimming were derived from the DNA. The table for this sample lists about 120,000 clones; 80% to 90% of them were counted only once. The biggest ten clones account for about 12% of the sample.

Whole blood was collected in K2EDTA tubes by collaborating institutions according to the institutions' own protocols. For TCRbeta analysis, collaborators shipped samples in one of three forms: frozen whole blood, isolated PBMCs, or DNA extracted from either of those sample types. The sequence joins TRBV6-6 to TRBJ2-3; the D gene cannot be resolved reliably. This sequence originates from a human donor in a cohort sampled during active COVID-19. The sample comprised peripheral blood. The CDR3 in this case is CASSLYTDTQYF. In nucleotide form, the sequence is TGTGCCAGCAGTTTATATACAGATACGCAGTATTTT.